A single sample is the source of the 25 T cell receptor beta chains below, sequenced in a study of T cells in pancreatic ductal adenocarcinoma. Surgery without prior neoadjuvant therapy was the treatment of the selected pancreatic ductal adenocarcinoma patients. Measured with immunoSEQ multiplex PCR; TCRdb has only the in-frame clones, and not every one. The data contain around 94,000 clones, 90% to 95% of them singletons. What was sequenced was PBMCs. The origin of the receptors is a human donor with pancreatic ductal adenocarcinoma.

This rearrangement joins TRBV28 to TRBJ1-1; D remains ambiguous. The CDR3 sequence is 12 residues long. Germline CDR1 MDHEN, CDR2 SYDVKM. V lost 2 bases, J lost 8 bases, and 9 bases lay in between. For the CDR3, the DNA is TGTGCCAGCAGTTTAAATGAGTACGAAGCTTTCTTT. This encodes CASSLNEYEAFF.

The gene calls are TRBV7-2 and TRBJ1-2; D remains unclear. This CDR3 is built from 10 residues. The V and J ends lost 8 bases and 5 bases respectively, with 6 bases between them. CDR1 and CDR2 from the germline V gene are SGHTA and FQGNSA. The DNA of the CDR3 is TGTGCCAGCGGAGAATATGGCTACACCTTC. This sequence encodes CASGEYGYTF.

This chain links TRBV30 with TRBJ2-3, with TRBD2 as a possible D gene (5 bases). Trimming shortened V by 1 base and J by 3 bases, and 8 bases separated the two germline ends. Germline-derived CDR1 and CDR2 are GTSNPN and SVGIG (reference sequence). This CDR3 is 13 amino acids long. The DNA of the CDR3 is TGTGCCTGGAGTGGAGGGTTGACAGATACGCAGTATTTT. Its translation is CAWSGGLTDTQYF.

This clone was seen just once. The chain carries TRBV5-1 and TRBJ2-1; D perhaps matches TRBD1 (5 bases). V gave up 4 bases and J gave up 0 bases, with 11 bases separating them. The CDR3 has 15 amino acids. Germline V gives CDR1 SGHRS, CDR2 YFSETQ. The chain's CDR3 is CASSTQGSSYNEQFF. Written as DNA, the CDR3 is TGCGCCAGCAGCACGCAGGGTAGCTCCTACAATGAGCAGTTCTTC. The full variable domain, in which reference TRBV5-1 and TRBJ2-1 provide the parts outside the CDR3, is KAGVTQTPRYLIKTRGQQVTLSCSPISGHRSVSWYQQTPGQGLQFLFEYFSETQRNKGNFPGRFSGRQFSNSRSEMNVSTLELGDSALYLCASSTQGSSYNEQFFGPGTRLTVL.

The V gene is TRBV28, the J gene TRBJ2-3, with 7 bases identical to TRBD2. CDR3 length: 16 amino acids. Germline V gene lookup returns CDR1 MDHEN and CDR2 SYDVKM. V shed 6 bases, J shed 2 bases, and the junction held 11 bases outside the gene matches. CDR3 sequence reads: CASSRVGSGYTDTQYF. CDR3 coding DNA: TGTGCCAGCAGCCGGGTTGGTAGCGGGTACACAGATACGCAGTATTTT.

The chain uses TRBV9 and TRBJ2-3; 9 bases agree with TRBD2. CDR3 length equals 15 residues. V trimming: 0 bases; J trimming: 4 bases; junction bases outside the gene matches: 3. In germline, CDR1 is SGDLS, CDR2 YYNGEE. The CDR3 spells CASSVGGRVADTQYF. In DNA form, the CDR3 reads TGTGCCAGCAGCGTAGGCGGGAGGGTGGCAGATACGCAGTATTTT.

The V call is TRBV28, the J call TRBJ2-3; no firm D call. The CDR3 is 14 residues long. Trimming stripped 5 bases from V and 4 bases from J, with 13 bases between. Germline-derived CDR1 and CDR2 are MDHEN and SYDVKM. The CDR3 loop is CASSPPSHPDTQYF. The CDR3 nucleotides are TGTGCCAGCAGTCCGCCTAGTCACCCAGATACGCAGTATTTT.

The chain carries TRBV10-2 and TRBJ1-1; D unresolved. The CDR3 sequence is 11 residues long. Germline V gene sequence: CDR1 WSHSY, CDR2 SAAADI. V was trimmed by 7 bases and J by 4 bases, leaving 7 bases between them. The DNA for the CDR3 is TGCGCCAGCAAGCACGGCACTGAAGCTTTCTTT. The encoded protein is CASKHGTEAFF.

This clone occurred once. This chain connects TRBV7-8 to TRBJ2-7; D may be TRBD1 (6 bases). The CDR3 runs 14 residues. V dropped 5 bases and J dropped 2 bases, with 13 bases sitting between them. Germline V gene sequence: CDR1 SGHVS, CDR2 FQNEAQ. CDR3 DNA: TGTGCCAGCAGCACGAGCGACAGGACCTACGAGCAGTACTTC. Translated: CASSTSDRTYEQYF.

This clone has just one count. This rearrangement joins TRBV5-4 to TRBJ1-2; 9 nucleotides match TRBD1. With 5 bases clipped from V and 2 bases from J, the junction kept 4 bases outside the gene matches. In germline, CDR1 is SGHNT, CDR2 YYREEE (reference sequence). This CDR3 region has 14 residues. The CDR3 loop reads CASRNRGQNYGYTF. The CDR3 nucleotides are TGTGCCAGCAGAAACAGGGGGCAAAACTATGGCTACACCTTC.

The chain joins TRBV11-2 to TRBJ2-7, with D maybe TRBD1 (5 bases). CDR3 length: 14 amino acids. Germline values: CDR1 SGHAT, CDR2 FQNNGV. With 2 bases removed from V and 6 bases from J, the gap between germline ends came to 14 bases. The CDR3 DNA reads as TGTGCCAGCAGCTTATGGGGCCCCCGTGGCGAGCAGTACTTC. It translates to CASSLWGPRGEQYF.

The chain employs TRBV29-1 and TRBJ1-4; 8 nucleotides agree with TRBD1. The germline V gene encodes CDR1 SQVTM and CDR2 ANQGSEA. The CDR3 consists of 13 residues. V lost 7 bases to trimming and J lost 6 bases; unmatched junction nucleotides: 7. This CDR3 reads CSGTTGGDEKLFF. The CDR3 region has the DNA TGCAGCGGCACAACAGGGGGGGATGAAAAACTGTTTTTT.

The chain is built from TRBV2 and TRBJ1-2, with TRBD1 identical over 8 bases. Germline V lookup: CDR1 SNHLY, CDR2 FYNNEI. The CDR3 extends over 10 amino acids. Trimming took 6 bases from V and 13 from J; bases not matched to a gene: 4. CDR3 nucleotides: TGTGCCAGCAGAGGACAGGGTTCCACCTTC. Residues: CASRGQGSTF.

The chain couples TRBV6-5 to TRBJ2-1, with a weak D call TRBD1 (6 bases). In germline, CDR1 is MNHEY, CDR2 SVGAGI. The CDR3 is 14 amino acids. V gave up 0 bases and J gave up 9 bases, with 12 bases separating them. CDR3: CASSYSRGSAEQFF. CDR3 nucleotides: TGTGCCAGCAGTTACTCGAGGGGGAGTGCTGAGCAGTTCTTC.

The rearrangement joins TRBV4-3 to TRBJ2-7; 7 bases are a match to TRBD2. V trimming: 0 bases; J trimming: 0 bases; junction bases outside the gene matches: 2. The CDR3 extends over 15 amino acids. The germline V gene encodes CDR1 LGHNA and CDR2 YSLEER. This chain's CDR3 is CASSQDREVSYEQYF. The CDR3 DNA reads as TGCGCCAGCAGCCAAGACCGGGAGGTCTCCTACGAGCAGTACTTC.

The chain is built from TRBV7-9 and TRBJ2-7; no definite D call. CDR1 SEHNR and CDR2 FQNEAQ come from the germline V gene (reference sequence). CDR3 length equals 13 residues. With 1 base removed from V and 3 bases from J, the gap between germline ends came to 7 bases. CDR3 in amino acids: CASSLEQFYEQYF. CDR3 in DNA: TGTGCCAGCAGCTTAGAACAGTTCTACGAGCAGTACTTC.

To note about this clone: The same CDR3 arises from other DNA sequences in this sample as well. The chain joins TRBV7-3 to TRBJ2-3; TRBD2 matches 7 bases. The germline V gene has CDR1 SGHTA and CDR2 FQGTGA. The CDR3 extends over 15 amino acids. V shed 0 bases and J 1 base; nucleotides not matched to a gene: 1. In nucleotides, the CDR3 is TGTGCCAGCAGCTTAACGGGAGGGGGCACAGATACGCAGTATTTT. It codes for CASSLTGGGTDTQYF.

This clone was recorded once. This chain connects TRBV29-1 to TRBJ1-1; a weak D match, TRBD1 (5 bases). CDR3 size: 13 residues. Deletions cut 4 bases from V and 5 bases from J, with 14 bases between. Germline V lookup: CDR1 SQVTM, CDR2 ANQGSEA. CDR3 DNA: TGCAGCGTTGGAAGAGGCCCAGGGACTGAAGCTTTCTTT. Residues: CSVGRGPGTEAFF.

This chain connects TRBV5-5 to TRBJ2-3, with a weak D call TRBD1 (5 bases). V was shortened by 5 bases and J by 0 bases, with 16 bases between the two germline ends. The CDR3 length is 16 residues. The V gene's germline CDR1 is SGHKS and CDR2 YYEKEE (reference sequence). CDR3 in amino acids: CASSWPGQSSTDTQYF. The CDR3 DNA reads TGTGCCAGCAGTTGGCCAGGGCAGTCAAGCACAGATACGCAGTATTTT.

The chain has TRBV30 and TRBJ2-3; 16 nucleotides match TRBD2. The CDR3 covers 15 residues. The J segment lost 6 bases and the V segment lost 5 bases, leaving 5 bases of the junction unmatched. Germline values: CDR1 GTSNPN, CDR2 SVGIG (reference sequence). As DNA, the CDR3 is TGTGCCTGGGGGACTAGCGGGAGGGAGAGGGATACGCAGTATTTT. It encodes CAWGTSGRERDTQYF.

The CDR3 loop is CASSQTGHTYNEQFF. For the CDR3, the DNA is TGTGCCAGCAGCCAGACGGGACACACCTACAATGAGCAGTTCTTC. The V and J genes are TRBV7-9 and TRBJ2-1; D is perhaps TRBD1 (6 bases). The V end was cut by 5 bases, the J end by 2 bases, with 13 bases between. Germline CDR1 SEHNR, CDR2 FQNEAQ (reference sequence). This CDR3 contains 15 residues.

The chain uses TRBV7-6 and TRBJ2-3, with TRBD2 identical over 8 bases. The germline gives CDR1 SGHVS, CDR2 FNYEAQ. CDR3 size: 13 residues. The junction had 6 bases not matched to a gene; V was cut back by 8 bases and J by 5 bases. In DNA form, the CDR3 reads TGTGCCAGCGGAGCGGGAGATGTAGATACGCAGTATTTT. Translated, it gives CASGAGDVDTQYF.

The table lists this clone with a count of one. The chain links TRBV20-1 to TRBJ2-5; D is unclear. The CDR3 extends over 11 amino acids. Germline CDR1 and CDR2: DFQATT and SNEGSKA (reference sequence). V was trimmed by 5 bases and J by 2 bases, leaving 6 bases between them. CDR3: CSASQQETQYF. Here the CDR3 DNA reads TGCAGTGCTTCCCAACAAGAGACCCAGTACTTC.

The V gene is TRBV10-1, the J gene TRBJ2-2; the match to TRBD1 covers 9 bases. The V segment lost 11 bases and the J segment 8 bases; nucleotides outside the gene matches: 18. CDR3 size: 16 residues. Germline CDR1 is WNHNN and CDR2 is SYGVQD (reference sequence). The CDR3 DNA is TGCGCCGATTTCCTTGGCGGACAGGGGTTAAATGGGGAGCTGTTTTTT. Amino acids: CADFLGGQGLNGELFF.

This sequence joins TRBV9 and TRBJ2-7; no clear D gene. The length of the CDR3 is 16 residues. The V and J ends lost 0 bases and 2 bases respectively, with 15 bases between them. Germline V gene data show CDR1 as SGDLS and CDR2 as YYNGEE. CDR3 loop: CASSVGSGDPTYEQYF. The CDR3 DNA reads as TGTGCCAGCAGCGTAGGGTCCGGAGACCCTACCTACGAGCAGTACTTC.